This TCR beta chain was captured in a study of T cells after yellow fever vaccination (dated by TCRdb to between 2018 and 2021). Concerning the study at large: The SMART-Seq v4 Ultra Low Input RNA kit was used to prepare libraries from fractions with low cell numbers. Two healthy male donors, one aged 18 to 30 and one aged 30 to 40 years, were included in the cohort. Blood was drawn at multiple timepoints before and after primary and secondary immunization, with bulk PBMC replicates and cell subsets isolated. Bulk TCR alpha and beta repertoires were sequenced longitudinally to track T-cell clones before and after primary and booster YFV17D yellow fever vaccination.

The study at large found these results: FACS-sorted repertoires could contain abundant contaminating clonotypes from the bulk population, so computational filtering was required. Compared with the primary T-cell response, the secondary T-cell response was weaker but faster, peaking on day 5 rather than day 15. A small fraction of clonotypes showed up in both the CD4 and CD8 compartments, probably as a result of convergent recombination. The study included only two donors, which limits how far the findings can be generalized. After the booster, most of the clones that had expanded following primary vaccination were detected again (roughly 97% of CD4 and 88% of CD8), which suggests that memory was broadly maintained.

The germline V gene specifies KGHSH as CDR1 and LQKENI as CDR2. At the junction V is shortened by 4 bases and J by 5 bases, with 11 bases in between. Counted from cysteine to phenylalanine, this CDR3 has 13 amino acids. Of the read, only the CDR3 DNA is kept; its 39 bases are in frame from base 1. The table lists this clonotype with many counts. There is no known antigen for this receptor. Per-base qualities were not stored, and no clone one base away is much larger. The treatment or condition label on this specimen signifies: live attenuated yellow fever vaccine strain. PBMCs were isolated from peripheral blood using a standard Ficoll-Paque protocol. Dynabeads CD4 and CD8 positive selection kits were used to isolate CD4 and CD8 T-cell fractions. TriZol was used to extract RNA from bulk PBMCs, CD4 and CD8 fractions, and dextramer-positive and dextramer-negative fractions. TCR cDNA was made using 5'RACE template switching, a step that added a universal primer site and unique molecular identifiers. cDNA synthesis was primed from both the TCR alpha and TCR beta constant segments. Two PCR steps were used to amplify libraries, with sample barcodes and sequencing adapters being added in the second step. Sequencing of the libraries was done on either Illumina HiSeq 2500 (2x100 bp) or NovaSeq (2x150 bp). Regarding the original processing steps: Demultiplexing of reads and collapsing into UMI consensus sequences were performed with MIGEC, and V(D)J alignment was carried out with MiXCR. Vaccine-responding clonotypes were defined with edgeR using replicate PBMC samples, requiring FDR below 0.01 and a log2 fold change above 5 up to day 15. Each bulk clonotype was labeled CD4 or CD8 based on which sequenced repertoire, CD4 or CD8, contained the clonotype at higher abundance. The public reads were quality trimmed at Q25 with fastp and then assembled into clones with MiXCR by TCRdb, keeping productive beta chains. Each entry is one CDR3 protein sequence, shown with its most common DNA and genes. TCRdb's processing, not the authors' own work, is the source of the V and J calls. Across this sample there are 240,000 or so distinct CDR3 sequences, with about 7.1% seen only once. The top ten clonotypes cover about 0.85% of the sample.

This TCR derives from a man aged 25-40 years who received the YFV17D yellow fever vaccine. The source material was CD4+ T cells sorted from PBMCs, sampled 15 days after the yellow fever booster vaccination. Here the chain combines TRBV18 and TRBJ1-2, with TRBD1 perhaps the D gene, on 5 matching bases. In nucleotides, the sequence is TGTGCCAGCTCACGTGGGACGGATTATGGCTACACCTTC. This translates into CASSRGTDYGYTF.